This entry lists 27 T cell receptor beta chains sequenced from one sample in a study of cytomegalovirus exposure and HLA in healthy donors. The repertoire was sequenced with immunoSEQ multiplex PCR; TCRdb's copy has only in-frame clones and lacks some. The sample shows tens of thousands of clones, roughly 96% of them seen only once. Source material: PBMCs. The source of these receptors is a young man in good health and CMV-seronegative.

The J gene is TRBJ1-5, the V gene TRBV7-9; D possibly corresponds to TRBD1 (5 bases). This CDR3 spans 14 amino acids. Trimming cost V 6 bases and J 4 bases, with 13 bases left between them. CDR1 is SEHNR and CDR2 is FQNEAQ in the germline V gene (reference sequence). CDR3 region: CASSPGDQNQPQHF. The CDR3 region has the DNA TGTGCCAGCAGTCCGGGGGATCAAAATCAGCCCCAGCATTTT.

This chain connects TRBV19 to TRBJ1-2, with 12 bases fitting TRBD1. The CDR3 runs to 19 residues. J lost 2 bases, V lost 5 bases, and 15 bases had no gene match. CDR1 is LNHDA and CDR2 is SQIVND in the germline V gene (reference sequence). The chain's CDR3 is CASSFIAGTGGGRNYGYTF. CDR3 bases: TGTGCCAGTAGTTTCATCGCCGGGACAGGGGGCGGACGGAACTATGGCTACACCTTC.

This rearrangement joins TRBV18 to TRBJ2-1; 10 bases are shared with TRBD2. From germline, CDR1 is KGHSH and CDR2 LQKENI. The CDR3 runs 15 residues. Trimming cost V 3 bases and J 3 bases; bases outside gene matches: 2. The CDR3 DNA reads as TGTGCCAGCTCACCGCTAGCGGGGGACTACAATGAGCAGTTCTTC. It specifies CASSPLAGDYNEQFF.

V and J are TRBV7-3 and TRBJ2-5, with a possible D match to TRBD2 (5 bases). The CDR3 loop spans 15 amino acids. Germline V gene data show CDR1 as SGHTA and CDR2 as FQGTGA. Trimming pared 1 base from V and 5 bases from J, leaving 14 bases between. This CDR3 reads CASSLMVGEQETQYF. The CDR3 nucleotides read TGTGCCAGCAGCTTAATGGTGGGAGAGCAGGAGACCCAGTACTTC.

This rearrangement joins TRBV5-1 to TRBJ2-3; TRBD2 aligns across 10 bases. This CDR3 contains 16 residues. The germline V gene has CDR1 SGHRS and CDR2 YFSETQ. The V gene end was trimmed by 3 bases and the J gene end by 4 bases; junction bases not matched to a gene: 8. This CDR3 is CASSSSGRARSDTQYF. In nucleotides, the CDR3 is TGCGCCAGCAGCTCGAGCGGGAGGGCTCGCTCAGATACGCAGTATTTT. Full variable domain (rest looked up from reference TRBV5-1 and TRBJ2-3): KAGVTQTPRYLIKTRGQQVTLSCSPISGHRSVSWYQQTPGQGLQFLFEYFSETQRNKGNFPGRFSGRQFSNSRSEMNVSTLELGDSALYLCASSSSGRARSDTQYFGPGTRLTVL.

This clone was recorded only once. The V call is TRBV15, the J call TRBJ2-3, with D maybe TRBD2 (7 bases). This CDR3 has 16 residues. Germline V lookup: CDR1 LNHNV, CDR2 YYDKDF (reference sequence). The ends were cut back, 5 bases at V and 2 bases at J, with 17 bases in the middle. This CDR3 reads CATSGLGAGHTDTQYF. The CDR3 DNA reads as TGTGCCACCAGCGGCCTTGGAGCGGGACACACAGATACGCAGTATTTT.

The rearrangement links TRBV9 to TRBJ1-4; possibly TRBD1 for D (6 bases). V was pared by 4 bases and J by 0 bases, with 10 bases between. Germline V gives CDR1 SGDLS, CDR2 YYNGEE. This CDR3 has 15 residues. The CDR3 loop is CASSTGTTTNEKLFF. The CDR3 DNA sequence: TGTGCCAGCAGCACCGGGACAACAACTAATGAAAAACTGTTTTTT.

This rearrangement joins TRBV19 to TRBJ2-1; D is unresolved. The CDR3 has 15 amino acids. Germline-derived CDR1 and CDR2 are LNHDA and SQIVND (reference sequence). The V end was cut by 8 bases, the J end by 3 bases, with 17 bases between. The CDR3 loop is CASAEVPIFYNEQFF. DNA of the CDR3: TGTGCCAGTGCAGAGGTACCCATCTTCTACAATGAGCAGTTCTTC. The variable domain in full, completed from reference TRBV19 and TRBJ2-1, reads DGGITQSPKYLFRKEGQNVTLSCEQNLNHDAMYWYRQDPGQGLRLIYYSQIVNDFQKGDIAEGYSVSREKKESFPLTVTSAQKNPTAFYLCASAEVPIFYNEQFFGPGTRLTVL.

The chain recombines TRBV6-1 with TRBJ2-7; D possibly corresponds to TRBD2 (5 bases). The germline V gene has CDR1 MNHNS and CDR2 SASEGT. The germline V and J ends were trimmed by 7 bases and 7 bases, with 11 bases remaining between them. This CDR3 contains 11 residues. This CDR3 is CASTTSGEQYF. DNA for the CDR3: TGTGCCAGCACGACCTCGGGGGAGCAGTACTTC.

The chain joins TRBV28 to TRBJ1-5, with D hard to call. Germline-derived CDR1 and CDR2 are MDHEN and SYDVKM. The CDR3 totals 12 residues. The V end was cut by 11 bases, the J end by 2 bases, with 10 bases between. Here the CDR3 reads CAYGDGNQPQHF. In DNA form, the CDR3 reads TGTGCCTACGGGGATGGCAATCAGCCCCAGCATTTT. The full variable domain, its missing parts supplied by reference TRBV28 and TRBJ1-5, is DVKVTQSSRYLVKRTGEKVFLECVQDMDHENMFWYRQDPGLGLRLIYFSYDVKMKEKGDIPEGYSVSREKKERFSLILESASTNQTSMYLCAYGDGNQPQHFGDGTRLSIL.

V and J are TRBV10-2 and TRBJ2-7; D might be TRBD2 (5 bases). The CDR3 sequence is 13 residues long. Germline V gene data show CDR1 as WSHSY and CDR2 as SAAADI. Deletions cut 3 bases from V and 1 base from J, with 7 bases between. In DNA, the CDR3 is TGCGCCAGCAGTGAATCGGGGTCCTACGAGCAGTACTTC. Translated: CASSESGSYEQYF.

The chain recombines TRBV7-9 with TRBJ1-1; D perhaps matches TRBD1 (5 bases). Germline CDR1 SEHNR, CDR2 FQNEAQ (reference sequence). The CDR3 loop spans 15 amino acids. V was shortened by 1 base and J by 5 bases, with 14 bases between the two germline ends. The CDR3 sequence is CASSLVGTEGTEAFF. CDR3 coding DNA: TGTGCCAGCAGCTTAGTAGGGACGGAGGGGACTGAAGCTTTCTTT.

As to this clone: One junction end does not reproduce the germline sequence, and a read error may be involved. The chain couples TRBV29-1 to TRBJ2-2; D gene uncertain. The CDR3 is made up of 14 amino acids. Germline lookup yields CDR1 SQVTM and CDR2 ANQGSEA. The CDR3 spells CSVQAQTNAGELFF. The CDR3 DNA sequence: TGCAGCGTTCAAGCACAGACGAACGCCGGGGAGCTGTTTTTT.

The chain recombines TRBV29-1 with TRBJ2-7; TRBD1 aligns across 10 bases. V lost 6 bases and J lost 4; bases outside the gene matches: 12. CDR1 and CDR2 from the germline V gene are SQVTM and ANQGSEA. This CDR3 is built from 15 residues. CDR3 bases: TGCAGCGTGGTGGGAGTGGACAGGGGGTGGTACGAGCAGTACTTC. It translates to CSVVGVDRGWYEQYF.

This clone appeared a single time. The chain joins TRBV12-2 to TRBJ1-2. TRBV12-2 is a recognized pseudogene. The CDR3 spans 14 residues. CDR3 loop: CASRLRGLDYGYTF. In nucleotides, the CDR3 is TGTGCAAGTCGCTTACGGGGATTGGACTATGGCTACACCTTC.

This chain uses TRBV6-4 with TRBJ1-2, with TRBD1 identical over 9 bases. The CDR3 is made up of 14 amino acids. V gave up 8 bases and J gave up 0 bases; unmatched junction bases: 4. The germline V gene has CDR1 MRHNA and CDR2 SNTAGT. The CDR3 here is CASSQGATNYGYTF. The DNA of the CDR3 is TGTGCCAGCTCACAGGGGGCTACTAACTATGGCTACACCTTC.

This chain connects TRBV28 to TRBJ2-1; D remains unclear. The V gene's germline CDR1 is MDHEN and CDR2 SYDVKM. The V gene lost 5 bases and the J gene lost 3 bases, with 11 bases spanning the gap. The CDR3 has 14 residues. CDR3 amino acids: CASSAPSNYNEQFF. The CDR3 nucleotides are TGTGCCAGCAGTGCCCCGTCTAACTACAATGAGCAGTTCTTC.

The CDR3 loop reads CASSGAGGSYEQYF. The CDR3, as DNA: TGTGCCAGCAGTGGAGCGGGAGGGTCCTACGAGCAGTACTTC. The chain recombines TRBV2 with TRBJ2-7; 10 positions agree with TRBD2. V shed 4 bases and J 1 base; nucleotides not matched to a gene: 1. Germline-derived CDR1 and CDR2 are SNHLY and FYNNEI. The CDR3 length is 14 residues. Drawing the rest from reference TRBV2 and TRBJ2-7, the complete variable domain is EPEVTQTPSHQVTQMGQEVILRCVPISNHLYFYWYRQILGQKVEFLVSFYNNEISEKSEIFDDQFSVERPDGSNFTLKIRSTKLEDSAMYFCASSGAGGSYEQYFGPGTRLTVT.

The chain links TRBV7-9 to TRBJ2-3, with TRBD2 matching over 11 bases. This CDR3 region has 16 residues. Germline V gene lookup returns CDR1 SEHNR and CDR2 FQNEAQ (reference sequence). Unmatched junction bases numbered 6, after V lost 5 bases and J lost 2 bases. Here the CDR3 reads CASSPGLAEITDTQYF. CDR3 in DNA: TGTGCCAGCAGCCCGGGACTAGCGGAGATCACAGATACGCAGTATTTT.

CDR3 in DNA: TGTGCCAGCAGTTCGGGGGGGGCGTACAATGAGCAGTTCTTC. It encodes CASSSGGAYNEQFF. The chain carries TRBV6-1 and TRBJ2-1; 8 nucleotides match TRBD2. The germline V gene encodes CDR1 MNHNS and CDR2 SASEGT. V trimming: 5 bases; J trimming: 4 bases; junction bases outside the gene matches: 4. The CDR3 has 14 amino acids.

The chain couples TRBV10-3 to TRBJ1-1; a weak D match, TRBD1 (6 bases). Germline V gene data show CDR1 as ENHRY and CDR2 as SYGVKD. The CDR3 is 17 amino acids. Trimming pared 0 bases from V and 6 bases from J, leaving 20 bases between. The CDR3 sequence is CAISESQKGGAKAEAFF. The CDR3, as DNA: TGTGCCATCAGTGAGTCCCAGAAGGGGGGGGCGAAGGCTGAAGCTTTCTTT.

This rearrangement joins TRBV10-3 to TRBJ2-7; TRBD1 might be the D (5 bases). With 6 bases removed from V and 5 bases from J, the gap between germline ends came to 14 bases. From germline, CDR1 is ENHRY and CDR2 SYGVKD. The CDR3 contains 13 residues. The CDR3 sequence is CAISGREGDEQYF. The CDR3 DNA sequence: TGTGCCATCAGCGGCAGGGAAGGAGACGAGCAGTACTTC.

V and J are TRBV18 and TRBJ2-3; D is unclear. Trimming shortened V by 2 bases and J by 2 bases, and 8 bases separated the two germline ends. The length of the CDR3 is 14 residues. The V gene's germline CDR1 is KGHSH and CDR2 LQKENI. The CDR3: CASSPISITDTQYF. The DNA for the CDR3 is TGTGCCAGCTCACCAATTTCCATCACAGATACGCAGTATTTT.

This chain links TRBV6-1 with TRBJ2-1; D possibly corresponds to TRBD2 (5 bases). The V end was cut by 6 bases, the J end by 4 bases, with 10 bases between. The V gene's germline CDR1 is MNHNS and CDR2 SASEGT. The length of the CDR3 is 13 residues. CDR3 nucleotide sequence: TGTGCCAGCAGGGGAGACGAATACAATGAGCAGTTCTTC. Amino acid sequence: CASRGDEYNEQFF.

J is TRBJ1-1 and V is TRBV11-2; D possibly corresponds to TRBD1 (6 bases). CDR1 and CDR2 from the germline V gene are SGHAT and FQNNGV. With 5 bases removed from V and 5 bases from J, the gap between germline ends came to 9 bases. The CDR3 spans 12 residues. CDR3 sequence (DNA): TGTGCCAGCAGCGCAGGGGTTACTGAAGCTTTCTTT. This sequence encodes CASSAGVTEAFF.

This chain uses TRBV2 with TRBJ1-5; TRBD1 aligns across 8 bases. The CDR3 length is 13 residues. Germline V gene data show CDR1 as SNHLY and CDR2 as FYNNEI. V trimming: 5 bases; J trimming: 6 bases; junction bases outside the gene matches: 3. The CDR3 region has the DNA TGTGCCAGCAGTACAGGGGGTGCTCAGCCCCAGCATTTT. It codes for CASSTGGAQPQHF.

The rearrangement joins TRBV27 to TRBJ2-5, with 8 nucleotides matching TRBD1. Germline values: CDR1 MNHEY, CDR2 SMNVEV (reference sequence). This CDR3 is built from 16 residues. After removal of 2 bases from V and 5 bases from J, the junction contained 10 bases not matched to a gene. The CDR3: CASSLIRGRQVETQYF. CDR3 bases: TGTGCCAGCAGTTTAATCAGGGGGCGCCAGGTGGAGACCCAGTACTTC.